These 16 T cell receptor beta chains share one sample of origin, sequenced in a study of early T cells in non-severe SARS-CoV-2 infection. Each CDR3 protein gets one entry after TCRdb re-called the 5' RACE reads with MiXCR. The table shows approximately 41,000 distinct CDR3 sequences, with about 5% occurring only once. Specimen: whole blood. The source of these receptors is an adult who was a healthcare worker with PCR-confirmed SARS-CoV-2 infection or an uninfected control (not recorded which).

This clonotype was counted at least ten times. The chain has TRBV7-9 and TRBJ2-2, with D maybe TRBD2 (6 bases). CDR1 is SEHNR and CDR2 is FQNEAQ in the germline V gene (reference sequence). The CDR3 sequence is 15 residues long. V gave up 4 bases and J gave up 6 bases, with 15 bases separating them. The DNA of the CDR3 is TGTGCCAGCAGCTCTATATCGGGGGTTCCCGGGGAGCTGTTTTTT. Protein sequence: CASSSISGVPGELFF.

On this clonotype: Being one base from a much bigger clone, this may be a read error. This chain joins TRBV5-1 and TRBJ2-7, with no clear D. The germline gives CDR1 SGHRS, CDR2 YFSETQ. The CDR3 consists of 14 residues. CDR3 in DNA: TGCGCCGGCAGCTTATCCAGGAACTCCTACGAGCAGTACTTC. It yields the protein CAGSLSRNSYEQYF.

This clonotype has ten or more counts. This chain joins TRBV12-3 or TRBV12-4 and TRBJ1-2; possibly TRBD1 for D (6 bases). Trimming stripped 6 bases from V and 8 bases from J, with 19 bases between. The CDR3 is made up of 14 amino acids. The CDR3 bases are TGTGCCAGCAGGCTCTATGGGGGCCTAGGAGGCTACACCTTC. Its translation is CASRLYGGLGGYTF.

This clonotype was counted at least ten times. This chain links TRBV20-1 with TRBJ2-3; D is undetermined. Germline V gene lookup returns CDR1 DFQATT and CDR2 SNEGSKA (reference sequence). The CDR3 is 13 amino acids. The V end was cut by 7 bases, the J end by 2 bases, with 13 bases between. The CDR3: CSVGQPSTDTQYF. CDR3 DNA sequence: TGCAGTGTCGGTCAGCCCTCCACAGATACGCAGTATTTT.

This clonotype was counted many times. The chain has TRBV30 and TRBJ1-1; D remains unclear. CDR1 GTSNPN and CDR2 SVGIG come from the germline V gene (reference sequence). CDR3 length: 13 amino acids. With 3 bases removed from V and 5 bases from J, the gap between germline ends came to 13 bases. The CDR3 here is CAWRISRKTEAFF. The CDR3 DNA reads TGTGCCTGGAGAATTTCCCGGAAAACTGAAGCTTTCTTT.

The chain uses TRBV19 and TRBJ1-5; the match to TRBD1 covers 8 bases. Germline CDR1 and CDR2: LNHDA and SQIVND (reference sequence). Trimming at V came to 2 bases and at J to 1 base, leaving 4 bases not matched to a gene. CDR3 length: 16 residues. DNA for the CDR3: TGTGCCAGTAGTATACAGGGGGCTTGGAGCAATCAGCCCCAGCATTTT. Residues: CASSIQGAWSNQPQHF.

This clonotype came up many times. This chain connects TRBV18 to TRBJ2-2, with D hard to call. Germline CDR1 is KGHSH and CDR2 is LQKENI. The CDR3 is made up of 15 amino acids. The ends were cut back, 5 bases at V and 3 bases at J, with 13 bases in the middle. The CDR3 region is CASSETLSYTGELFF. The CDR3 DNA follows: TGTGCCAGCTCAGAGACCCTTTCCTACACCGGGGAGCTGTTTTTT.

The sample holds many counts of this clonotype. The J gene is TRBJ1-6, the V gene TRBV3-1; a weak D match, TRBD1 (5 bases). The CDR3 extends over 16 amino acids. Trimming took 0 bases from V and 8 from J, leaving 14 bases between them. CDR1 and CDR2 (germline): LGHDT, YNNKEL (reference sequence). In DNA, the CDR3 is TGTGCCAGCAGCCAAGAAATTGGGGCGCTGGATTCACCCCTCCACTTT. Protein: CASSQEIGALDSPLHF. The whole variable domain, filled in from reference TRBV3-1 and TRBJ1-6, reads DTAVSQTPKYLVTQMGNDKSIKCEQNLGHDTMYWYKQDSKKFLKIMFSYNNKELIINETVPNRFSPKSPDKAHLNLHINSLELGDSAVYFCASSQEIGALDSPLHFGNGTRLTVT.

There are a few counts of this clonotype. The chain couples TRBV4-1 to TRBJ2-7; possible D gene TRBD2, 6 bases. Germline assignment: CDR1 MGHRA and CDR2 YSYEKL. V shed 5 bases and J shed 7 bases, with 18 bases lying between them. CDR3 length: 14 amino acids. The CDR3 protein is CASSWAPGTQEQYF. In DNA form, the CDR3 reads TGCGCCAGCAGCTGGGCCCCCGGGACTCAAGAGCAGTACTTC.

This clonotype has ten or more counts. The rearrangement links TRBV7-9 to TRBJ1-6; D gene ambiguous. Deletions cut 3 bases from V and 10 bases from J, with 7 bases between. Germline loops: CDR1 SEHNR, CDR2 FQNEAQ (reference sequence). The CDR3 has 12 residues. This chain's CDR3 is CASSFNPSPLHF. The CDR3 DNA reads as TGTGCCAGCAGCTTCAATCCCTCACCCCTCCACTTT.

This clonotype was detected ten times or more. J is TRBJ2-3 and V is TRBV7-9, with D tentatively TRBD1 or TRBD2 (6 bases each). The V and J ends lost 1 base and 1 base respectively, with 9 bases between them. In germline, CDR1 is SEHNR, CDR2 FQNEAQ (reference sequence). This CDR3 is built from 15 residues. Written as DNA, the CDR3 is TGTGCCAGCAGCTTAGAGGGGGGCCGCACAGATACGCAGTATTTT. It specifies CASSLEGGRTDTQYF.

This clonotype was seen ten or more times. The chain carries TRBV4-1 and TRBJ2-7; 8 positions agree with TRBD1. The V gene's germline CDR1 is MGHRA and CDR2 YSYEKL. The CDR3 runs to 20 residues. V lost 3 bases, J lost 0 bases, and 19 bases stayed unmatched. The CDR3 spells CASSHPDGTGDVLSSYEQYF. CDR3 nucleotides: TGCGCCAGCAGCCATCCGGACGGGACAGGCGACGTTCTCAGCTCCTACGAGCAGTACTTC.

This clonotype came up many times. The genes are TRBV7-6 and TRBJ2-3; 9 positions agree with TRBD1. There are 15 residues in the CDR3. Germline trimming cut 2 bases from V and 6 bases from J; bases unmatched to any gene: 6. CDR1 and CDR2 from the germline V gene are SGHVS and FNYEAQ. The CDR3 is CASSLSTGGRDTQYF. CDR3 in DNA: TGTGCCAGCAGCTTAAGTACAGGGGGCCGGGATACGCAGTATTTT.

This clonotype was counted between two and nine times. This sequence joins TRBV29-1 and TRBJ1-1; the match to TRBD1 covers 7 bases. The CDR3 has 11 amino acids. In germline, CDR1 is SQVTM, CDR2 ANQGSEA. V dropped 6 bases and J dropped 8; count of bases not matched to a gene: 6. For the CDR3, the DNA is TGCAGCGTCCGGGACAGTTTAGAAGCTTTCTTT. Amino acids: CSVRDSLEAFF.

In its sample, this clonotype was seen many times. The V call is TRBV7-8, the J call TRBJ2-7; TRBD1 or TRBD2 may be the D gene (5 bases each). CDR3 length equals 17 residues. Trimming removed 4 bases from V and 7 bases from J, with 26 bases in between. CDR1 and CDR2 from the germline V gene are SGHVS and FQNEAQ. In DNA form, the CDR3 reads TGTGCCAGCAGCTCCGCAACTGCGGGCAGGGTACAATTAGAGCAGTACTTC. This gives the protein CASSSATAGRVQLEQYF.

The gene calls are TRBV27 and TRBJ2-5; a weak D match, TRBD1 (7 bases). This CDR3 is built from 14 residues. Trimming removed 6 bases at V and 0 bases at J, with 11 bases between. Germline CDR1 reads MNHEY; CDR2 reads SMNVEV (reference sequence). CDR3 nucleotides: TGTGCCAGCAGCCCAGGGGGGTACCAAGAGACCCAGTACTTC. Protein product: CASSPGGYQETQYF.